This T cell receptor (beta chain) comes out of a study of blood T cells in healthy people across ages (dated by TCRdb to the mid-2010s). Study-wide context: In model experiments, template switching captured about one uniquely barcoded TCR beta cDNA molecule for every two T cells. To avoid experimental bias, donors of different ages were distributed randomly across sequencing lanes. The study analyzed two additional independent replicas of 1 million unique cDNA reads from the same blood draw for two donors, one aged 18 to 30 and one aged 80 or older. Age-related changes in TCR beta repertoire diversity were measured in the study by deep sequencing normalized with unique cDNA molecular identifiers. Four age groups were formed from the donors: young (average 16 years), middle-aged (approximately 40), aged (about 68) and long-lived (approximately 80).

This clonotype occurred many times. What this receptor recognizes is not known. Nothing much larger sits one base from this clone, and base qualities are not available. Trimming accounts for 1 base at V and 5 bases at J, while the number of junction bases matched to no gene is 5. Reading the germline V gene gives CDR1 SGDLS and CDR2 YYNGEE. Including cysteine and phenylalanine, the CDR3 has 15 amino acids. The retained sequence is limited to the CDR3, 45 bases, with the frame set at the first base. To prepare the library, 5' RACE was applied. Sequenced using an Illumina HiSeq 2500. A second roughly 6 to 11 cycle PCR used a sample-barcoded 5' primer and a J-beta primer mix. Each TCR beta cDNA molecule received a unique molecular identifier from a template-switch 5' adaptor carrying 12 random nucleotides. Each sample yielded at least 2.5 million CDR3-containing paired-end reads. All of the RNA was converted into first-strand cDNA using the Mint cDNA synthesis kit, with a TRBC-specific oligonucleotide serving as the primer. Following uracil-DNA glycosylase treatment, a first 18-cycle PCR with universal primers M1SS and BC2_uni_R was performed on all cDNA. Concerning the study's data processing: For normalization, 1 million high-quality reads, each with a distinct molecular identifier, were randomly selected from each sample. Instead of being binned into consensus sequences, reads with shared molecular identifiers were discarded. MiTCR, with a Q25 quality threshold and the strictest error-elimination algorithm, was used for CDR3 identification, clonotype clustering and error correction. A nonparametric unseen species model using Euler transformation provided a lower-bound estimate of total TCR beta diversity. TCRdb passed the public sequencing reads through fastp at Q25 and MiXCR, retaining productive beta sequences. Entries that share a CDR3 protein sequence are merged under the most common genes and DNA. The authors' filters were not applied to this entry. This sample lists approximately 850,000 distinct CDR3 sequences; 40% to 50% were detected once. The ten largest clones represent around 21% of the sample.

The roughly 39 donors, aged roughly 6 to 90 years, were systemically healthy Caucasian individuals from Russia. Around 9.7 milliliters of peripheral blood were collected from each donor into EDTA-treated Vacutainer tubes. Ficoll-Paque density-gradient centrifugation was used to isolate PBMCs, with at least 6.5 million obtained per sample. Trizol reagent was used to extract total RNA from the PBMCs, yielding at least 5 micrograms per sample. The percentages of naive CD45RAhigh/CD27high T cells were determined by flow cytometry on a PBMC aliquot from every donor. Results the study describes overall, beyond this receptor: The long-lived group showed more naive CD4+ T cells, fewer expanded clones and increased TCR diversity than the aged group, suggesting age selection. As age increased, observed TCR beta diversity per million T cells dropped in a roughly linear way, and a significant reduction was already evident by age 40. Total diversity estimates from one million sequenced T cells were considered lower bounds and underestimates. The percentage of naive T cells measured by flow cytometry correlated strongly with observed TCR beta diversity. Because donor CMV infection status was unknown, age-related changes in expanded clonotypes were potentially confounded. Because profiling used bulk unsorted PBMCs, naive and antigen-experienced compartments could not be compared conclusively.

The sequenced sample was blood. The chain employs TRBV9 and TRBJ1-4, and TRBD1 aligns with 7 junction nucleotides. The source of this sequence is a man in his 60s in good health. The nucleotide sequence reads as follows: TGTGCCAGCAGCGTAACGACAGGGACCAATGAAAAACTGTTTTTT. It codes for CASSVTTGTNEKLFF.